The T cell receptor beta chain under discussion was sequenced for a study of blood T cell repertoires in COVID-19 (dated by TCRdb to 2020 to 2022). Regarding the complete study: Samples from collaborators originated in the United States, Italy and Spain and spanned both the acute and convalescent phases of COVID-19. The repertoires were made available in a free public database intended to serve as a resource for research on the immune response to SARS-CoV-2. Where available, HLA class I and class II types were obtained from metadata supplied by the sample provider rather than from assay-based typing. The samples were drawn from two sources: the first 160 participants of the ongoing ImmuneRACE study, and fewer than 1,500 subjects contributed by 6 global collaborators. The material from the prospective study consisted of cDNA or gDNA derived from T cells, B-cell-depleted T cells, or PBMCs. A de-identified subject ID, COVID-19 status, age in years and sex were almost always included in the sample metadata. The dataset comprised deeply sampled blood TCRbeta repertoires from subjects exposed to, actively infected with, or recovered from COVID-19.

TCRbeta CDR3 regions were amplified from genomic DNA by means of the immunoSEQ Assay, a bias-controlled multiplex PCR. As for the original processing: Nucleated cell counts per sample were estimated from amplification of reference gene primers within the assay. To quantify the absolute abundance of each unique TCRbeta CDR3 rearrangement, sequence reads were collapsed and filtered. For each sample, productive Simpson clonality was calculated by taking the square root of Simpson's diversity index across productive rearrangements. In TCRdb, the immuneACCESS table is reduced to in-frame sequences with V and J assigned. These tables do not hold every clone; where another copy was compared, an unresolved V gene accounts for under half, and the others remain unexplained. V, J and clone size derive from that table, while D and trimming were established from the DNA sequence. The sample table contains 300,000 or so clones; only one count was recorded for roughly 83% of them. The top ten clones comprise approximately 1.5% of the sample.

Details on this clone: Which antigen it targets is not known. Within one base of it there is no much larger clone, and no base qualities were kept.

Beyond this particular receptor, the publication reports: The quantity of clinical and demographic metadata differed by source and by participant and was supplied without curation.

Collaborating institutions collected whole blood in K2EDTA tubes following their own protocols. For TCRbeta analysis, collaborator samples were shipped as frozen whole blood, as isolated PBMCs, or as DNA extracted from either sample type. V trim: 2 bases; J trim: 7 bases; unmatched bases: 2. CDR1 and CDR2, looked up from the germline V gene, are MDHEN and SYDVKM. The CDR3 starts with the cysteine, ends with the phenylalanine, and has 15 residues. Of all the DNA, just the CDR3 is kept, 45 bases in frame from base 1. The sample consisted of peripheral blood. The chain was built from TRBV28 and TRBJ2-1, and TRBD2 matches 13 of the central bases. The sequence derives from a woman aged 45-59 years with acute or convalescent COVID-19. CDR3 reads: CASSLRTSGSNEQFF. In nucleotide form, the sequence is TGTGCCAGCAGTTTACGGACTAGCGGGAGTAATGAGCAGTTCTTC.